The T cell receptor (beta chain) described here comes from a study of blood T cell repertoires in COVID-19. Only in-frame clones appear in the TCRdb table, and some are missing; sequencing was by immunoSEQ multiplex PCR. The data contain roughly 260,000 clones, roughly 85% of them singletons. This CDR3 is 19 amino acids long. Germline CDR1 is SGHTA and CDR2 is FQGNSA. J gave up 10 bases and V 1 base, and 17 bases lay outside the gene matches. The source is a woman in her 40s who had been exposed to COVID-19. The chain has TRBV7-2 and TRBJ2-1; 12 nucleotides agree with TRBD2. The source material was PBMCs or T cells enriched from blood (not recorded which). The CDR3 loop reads CASSLEATSGGAGAREQFF. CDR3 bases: TGTGCCAGCAGCTTAGAGGCGACTAGCGGGGGAGCCGGGGCGAGGGAGCAGTTCTTC. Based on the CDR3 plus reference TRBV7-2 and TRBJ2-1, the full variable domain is GAGVSQSPSNKVTEKGKDVELRCDPISGHTALYWYRQSLGQGLEFLIYFQGNSAPDKSGLPSDRFSAERTGGSVSTLTIQRTQQEDSAVYLCASSLEATSGGAGAREQFFGPGTRLTVL.